The rows below give T cell receptor beta chains drawn from one sample of a study of blood T cell repertoires in COVID-19. TCRdb's table, derived via immunoSEQ multiplex PCR, lists solely in-frame clones and lacks some. The sample lists under 300,000 clones; 75% to 90% were seen once. Sequencing was performed on peripheral blood. Receptor source: a woman between 40 and 50 years old with acute or convalescent COVID-19. Both conserved end residues are part of each CDR3. A D gene is named only where the DNA matches it firmly. The listing skips clone size in some rows; elsewhere it reads once, few, many or a size class.

V	size	D	J	DNA	CDR3
TRBV4-1	few	TRBD1	TRBJ1-6	TGCGCCAGCAGACCGGAGGGACAGGTCAATTCACCCCTCCACTTT	CASRPEGQVNSPLHF
TRBV2	.	.	TRBJ1-1	TGTGCCAGCAGTGAGCGTGGTGCAAGAGACACTGAAGCTTTCTTT	CASSERGARDTEAFF
TRBV9	.	.	TRBJ1-2	TGTGCCAGCAGCGTCGGAGCTAACTATGGCTACACCTTC	CASSVGANYGYTF
TRBV29-1	.	TRBD1	TRBJ1-2	TGCAGCGATCAATCAGGGGGCTATGGCTACACCTTC	CSDQSGGYGYTF
TRBV7-9	.	.	TRBJ1-3	TGTGCCAGCAGCCTCCAGGGCTCCGGGAACACCATATATTTT	CASSLQGSGNTIYF
TRBV5-1	.	.	TRBJ2-2	TGCGCCAGCAGCTTGGCAGTCGGGGTTAACACCGGGGAGCTGTTTTTT	CASSLAVGVNTGELFF
TRBV24-1	.	.	TRBJ2-3	TGTGCCACCAGTGATTTCAGGGATCCGGCAGATACGCAGTATTTT	CATSDFRDPADTQYF
TRBV10-1	.	.	TRBJ2-2	TGCGCCAGTTCCCAGGGGATATCCGGGGAGCTGTTTTTT	CASSQGISGELFF
TRBV19	.	TRBD1	TRBJ1-1	TGTGCCAGTAGTCACGCACAGGGGGCGAACACTGAAGCTTTCTTT	CASSHAQGANTEAFF
TRBV6-5	once	.	TRBJ1-2	TGTGCCAGAGACGGGGGGTCAGGGGGCTACACCTTC	CARDGGSGGYTF
TRBV27	.	.	TRBJ2-5	TGTGCCAGCAGTTTATTGGGTAGAGGGGAGACCCAGTACTTC	CASSLLGRGETQYF
TRBV6-5	.	TRBD1	TRBJ1-2	TGTGCCAGTTCTTGGGACAGGGAGGACTATGGCTACACCTTC	CASSWDREDYGYTF
TRBV18	.	TRBD2	TRBJ2-1	TGTGCCAGCTCACCCCGGGACTATAAAAGGGGTGAGCAGTTCTTC	CASSPRDYKRGEQFF
TRBV11-3	once	.	TRBJ1-6	TGTGCCAGCAGCTTAGGGGCAGGGAGGAATTCACCCCTCCACTTT	CASSLGAGRNSPLHF
TRBV9	.	.	TRBJ1-2	TGTGCCAGCAGCGTAGAAGGGGGGGACTATGGCTACACCTTC	CASSVEGGDYGYTF
TRBV2	.	.	TRBJ1-5	TGTGCCAGCAGTTTACCAGTTAGCAATCAGCCCCAGCATTTT	CASSLPVSNQPQHF
TRBV25-1	.	.	TRBJ1-1	TGTGCCAGCAGTGTTGGGGGAGGCACTGAAGCTTTCTTT	CASSVGGGTEAFF
TRBV24-1	once	TRBD1	TRBJ1-5	TGTGCCACCGGGAGCGGCAGGGGGCAGAGCAATCAGCCCCAGCATTTT	CATGSGRGQSNQPQHF
TRBV6-4	.	TRBD2	TRBJ2-1	TGTGCCAGCAGTGACGCCGGGACTAAGCGTTACAATGAGCAGTTCTTC	CASSDAGTKRYNEQFF
TRBV25-1	.	TRBD1	TRBJ1-4	TGTGCCAGCGAATGGACAGGGGGGGATGAAAAACTGTTTTTT	CASEWTGGDEKLFF
TRBV15	.	.	TRBJ1-3	TGTGCCACCAGCAGAGATCCATCTGGAAACACCATATATTTT	CATSRDPSGNTIYF
TRBV5-6	.	.	TRBJ1-2	TGTGCCAGCAGCGCGGGCCAGGTGCCCTTCTATGGCTACACCTTC	CASSAGQVPFYGYTF
TRBV6-1	.	.	TRBJ2-2	TGTGCCAGCAGTGAAATGGCGGGGGCCTACACCGGGGAGCTGTTTTTT	CASSEMAGAYTGELFF
TRBV9	.	TRBD1	TRBJ1-2	TGTGCCAGCAGCGTCGGGACAGGGGACAATGGCTACACCTTC	CASSVGTGDNGYTF
TRBV10-3	.	TRBD1	TRBJ1-6	TGTGCCATCAGCAAAGATGAAGAGACAGGGGATTCACCCCTCCACTTT	CAISKDEETGDSPLHF
TRBV7-9	.	.	TRBJ2-5	TGTGCCAGCAGCCCCACGACTGGCGAGACCCAGTACTTC	CASSPTTGETQYF
TRBV18	once	.	TRBJ2-5	TGTGCCAGCTCAGAGACTCAAGAGACCCAGTACTTC	CASSETQETQYF
TRBV27	.	TRBD1	TRBJ1-4	TGTGCCAGCAGTCCCCCCCCGGGACAGCGGTATGAAAAACTGTTTTTT	CASSPPPGQRYEKLFF
TRBV3-1/TRBV3-2	.	TRBD1	TRBJ2-3	TGTGCCAGCAGCCAAGGACAGGGAATAACGCAGTATTTT	CASSQGQGITQYF